This T cell receptor beta chain was identified during a study of blood T cell repertoires in COVID-19. CDR1 and CDR2 (germline): SEHNR, FQNEAQ (reference sequence). Trimming cost V 5 bases and J 6 bases; bases outside gene matches: 8. The CDR3 has 15 residues. Measured with immunoSEQ multiplex PCR; TCRdb has only the in-frame clones, and not every one. Of 200,000 to 300,000 clones listed, 84% are singletons. Sequencing was performed on peripheral blood. This chain uses TRBV7-9 with TRBJ1-4; the match to TRBD1 covers 8 bases. This receptor was identified in a man aged 50-59 years with acute or convalescent COVID-19. CDR3 in DNA: TGTGCCAGCAGCCCAACCCAGGGGGCGGATGAAAAACTGTTTTTT. Its translation: CASSPTQGADEKLFF. The whole variable domain, filled in from reference TRBV7-9 and TRBJ1-4, reads DTGVSQNPRHKITKRGQNVTFRCDPISEHNRLYWYRQTLGQGPEFLTYFQNEAQLEKSRLLSDRFSAERPKGSFSTLEIQRTEQGDSAMYLCASSPTQGADEKLFFGSGTQLSVL.